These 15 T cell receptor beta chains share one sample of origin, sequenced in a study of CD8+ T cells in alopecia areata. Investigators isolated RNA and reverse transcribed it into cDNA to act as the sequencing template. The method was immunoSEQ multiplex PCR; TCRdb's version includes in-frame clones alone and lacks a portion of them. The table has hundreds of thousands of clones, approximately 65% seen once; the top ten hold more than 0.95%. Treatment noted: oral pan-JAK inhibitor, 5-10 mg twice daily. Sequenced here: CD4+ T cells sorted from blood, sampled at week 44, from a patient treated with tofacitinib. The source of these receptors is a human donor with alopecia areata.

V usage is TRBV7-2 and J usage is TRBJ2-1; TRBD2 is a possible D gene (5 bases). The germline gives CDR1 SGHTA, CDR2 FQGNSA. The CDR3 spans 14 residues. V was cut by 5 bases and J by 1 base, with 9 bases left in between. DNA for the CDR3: TGTGCCAGCAGCCCTGGGAGTTCCTACAATGAGCAGTTCTTC. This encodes CASSPGSSYNEQFF.

The CDR3 nucleotides are TGTGCCAGCAGTAGACAGGGGGATTCCTCCTACGAGCAGTACTTC. The encoded protein is CASSRQGDSSYEQYF. The chain carries TRBV6-1 and TRBJ2-7; 9 bases are shared with TRBD1. The CDR3 has 15 amino acids. V lost 5 bases, J lost 0 bases, and 5 bases stayed unmatched. Germline V gene lookup returns CDR1 MNHNS and CDR2 SASEGT.

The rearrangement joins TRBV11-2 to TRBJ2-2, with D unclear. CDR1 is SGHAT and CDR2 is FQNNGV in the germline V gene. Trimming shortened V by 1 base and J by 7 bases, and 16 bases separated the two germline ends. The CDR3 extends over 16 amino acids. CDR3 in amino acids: CASSLGQLLGIGELFF. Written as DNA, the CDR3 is TGTGCCAGCAGCTTAGGTCAACTGCTAGGAATCGGGGAGCTGTTTTTT.

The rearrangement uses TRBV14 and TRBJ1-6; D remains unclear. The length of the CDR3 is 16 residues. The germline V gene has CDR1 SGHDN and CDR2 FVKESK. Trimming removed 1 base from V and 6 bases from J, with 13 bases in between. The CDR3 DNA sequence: TGTGCCAGCAGCCAAGTAGGAGGTAGAAGTAATTCACCCCTCCACTTT. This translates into CASSQVGGRSNSPLHF.

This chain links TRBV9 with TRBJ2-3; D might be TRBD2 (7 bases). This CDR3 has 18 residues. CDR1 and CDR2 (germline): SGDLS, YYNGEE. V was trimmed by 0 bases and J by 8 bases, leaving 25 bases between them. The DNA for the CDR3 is TGTGCCAGCAGCGTAGAGCCCACTAGGGGGGGGGTCCCTCTTACGCAGTATTTT. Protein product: CASSVEPTRGGVPLTQYF.

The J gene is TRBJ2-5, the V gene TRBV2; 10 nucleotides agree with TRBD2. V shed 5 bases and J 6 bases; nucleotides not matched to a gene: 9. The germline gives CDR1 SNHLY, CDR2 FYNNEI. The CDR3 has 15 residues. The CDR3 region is CASSPGLADTKTQYF. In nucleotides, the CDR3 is TGTGCCAGCAGTCCTGGACTAGCGGATACGAAGACCCAGTACTTC.

The CDR3 DNA sequence: TGTGCCAGCAGCCCCTCGACTAGCGTTCGGACCGGGGAGCTGTTTTTT. Translation: CASSPSTSVRTGELFF. The rearrangement uses TRBV7-2 and TRBJ2-2; 8 nucleotides agree with TRBD2. The CDR3 is made up of 16 amino acids. Germline CDR1 reads SGHTA; CDR2 reads FQGNSA. V gave up 5 bases and J gave up 5 bases; unmatched junction bases: 10. Complete variable domain (other parts from reference TRBV7-2 and TRBJ2-2): GAGVSQSPSNKVTEKGKDVELRCDPISGHTALYWYRQSLGQGLEFLIYFQGNSAPDKSGLPSDRFSAERTGGSVSTLTIQRTQQEDSAVYLCASSPSTSVRTGELFFGEGSRLTVL.

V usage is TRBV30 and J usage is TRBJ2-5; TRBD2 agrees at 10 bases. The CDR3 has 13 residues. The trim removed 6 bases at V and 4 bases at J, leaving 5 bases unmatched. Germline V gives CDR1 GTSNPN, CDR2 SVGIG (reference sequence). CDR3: CACRTSGGETQYF. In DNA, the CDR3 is TGTGCCTGCCGGACTAGCGGAGGAGAGACCCAGTACTTC.

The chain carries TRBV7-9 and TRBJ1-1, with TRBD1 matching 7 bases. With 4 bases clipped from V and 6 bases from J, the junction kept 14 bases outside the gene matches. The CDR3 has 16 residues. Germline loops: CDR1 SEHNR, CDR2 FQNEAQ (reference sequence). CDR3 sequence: CASSSFSGTALSEAFF. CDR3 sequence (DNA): TGTGCCAGCAGCTCGTTTTCCGGGACAGCTTTATCTGAAGCTTTCTTT.

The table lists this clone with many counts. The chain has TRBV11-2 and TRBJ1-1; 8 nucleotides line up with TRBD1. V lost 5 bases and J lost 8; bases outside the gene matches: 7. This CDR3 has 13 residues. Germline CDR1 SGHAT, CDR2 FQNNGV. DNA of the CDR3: TGTGCCAGCAGCCCGGGGCGGGACAGGGAAGCTTTCTTT. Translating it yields CASSPGRDREAFF. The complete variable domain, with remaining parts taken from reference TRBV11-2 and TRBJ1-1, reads EAGVAQSPRYKIIEKRQSVAFWCNPISGHATLYWYQQILGQGPKLLIQFQNNGVVDDSQLPKDRFSAERLKGVDSTLKIQPAKLEDSAVYLCASSPGRDREAFFGQGTRLTVV.

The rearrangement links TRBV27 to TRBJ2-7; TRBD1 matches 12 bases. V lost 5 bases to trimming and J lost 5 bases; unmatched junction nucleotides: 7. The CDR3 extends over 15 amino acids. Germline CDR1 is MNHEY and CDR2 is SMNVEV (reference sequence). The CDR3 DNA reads TGTGCCAGCAGTCTCGGGACAGGGGGCGCGGACGAGCAGTACTTC. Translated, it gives CASSLGTGGADEQYF.

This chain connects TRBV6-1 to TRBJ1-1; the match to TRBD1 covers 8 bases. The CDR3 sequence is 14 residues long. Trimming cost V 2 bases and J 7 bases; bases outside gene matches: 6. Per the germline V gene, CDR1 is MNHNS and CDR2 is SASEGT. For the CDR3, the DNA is TGTGCCAGCAGTGAACTCCAGGGGGCCGGTGAAGCTTTCTTT. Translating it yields CASSELQGAGEAFF.

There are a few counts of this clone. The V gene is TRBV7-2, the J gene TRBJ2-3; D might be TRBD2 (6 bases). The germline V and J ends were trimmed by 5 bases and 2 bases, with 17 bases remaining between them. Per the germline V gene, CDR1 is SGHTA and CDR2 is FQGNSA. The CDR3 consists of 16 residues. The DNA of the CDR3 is TGTGCCAGCAGCCTCTTGGGCGGGATCCCCACAGATACGCAGTATTTT. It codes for CASSLLGGIPTDTQYF.

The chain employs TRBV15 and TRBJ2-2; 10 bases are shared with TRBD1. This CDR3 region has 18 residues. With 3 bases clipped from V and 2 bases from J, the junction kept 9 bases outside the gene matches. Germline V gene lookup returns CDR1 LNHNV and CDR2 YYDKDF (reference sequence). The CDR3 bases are TGTGCCACCAGCAGGGATTGGGGACAGGGGTCAAACACCGGGGAGCTGTTTTTT. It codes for CATSRDWGQGSNTGELFF.

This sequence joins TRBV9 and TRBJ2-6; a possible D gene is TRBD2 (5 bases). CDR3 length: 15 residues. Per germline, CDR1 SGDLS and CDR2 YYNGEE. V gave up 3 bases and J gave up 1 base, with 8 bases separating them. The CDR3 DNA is TGTGCCAGCAGCGCAAGGACTTCTGGGGCCAACGTCCTGACTTTC. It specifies CASSARTSGANVLTF.